A selection of T cell receptor beta chains follows, all from one sample in a study of T cell responses to AZD1222 COVID-19 vaccine. Data came from immunoSEQ multiplex PCR; TCRdb stores just in-frame clones and leaves some out. The sample records 160,000 or so clones, roughly nine tenths being singletons. Here the sequenced sample was peripheral blood, taken on day 0 of AZD1222 vaccination. All receptors come from an adult in good health. Both conserved end residues are part of each CDR3. A D gene is named only where the DNA matches it firmly. Clone sizes are given selectively: once, few, many, or a class where the clone is expanded.

j_call clone_size v_call d_call cdr3_aa cdr3_nt
TRBJ1-2 - TRBV30 - CAWGDYYGYTF TGTGCCTGGGGGGATTACTATGGCTACACCTTC
TRBJ2-1 - TRBV5-1 - CASSLGAGAGGGNEQFF TGCGCCAGCAGCTTGGGGGCAGGGGCCGGAGGAGGCAATGAGCAGTTCTTC
TRBJ1-1 - TRBV6-5 - CASSYTTETEAFF TGTGCCAGCAGTTACACGACAGAAACTGAAGCTTTCTTT
TRBJ1-1 - TRBV9 - CASKRVSSGNTEAFF TGTGCCAGCAAGAGAGTATCCTCAGGGAACACTGAAGCTTTCTTT
TRBJ1-1 - TRBV2 TRBD1 CASSEALGQGANTEAFF TGTGCCAGCAGTGAAGCCCTAGGCCAGGGGGCGAACACTGAAGCTTTCTTT
TRBJ2-7 - TRBV5-4 TRBD1 CASSLQGVPYEQYF TGTGCCAGCAGCTTACAGGGGGTTCCCTACGAGCAGTACTTC
TRBJ2-5 - TRBV20-1 - CSARHQETQYF TGCAGTGCTAGACACCAAGAGACCCAGTACTTC
TRBJ2-2 once TRBV27 TRBD2 CASSLAGGNTGELFF TGTGCCAGCAGTTTAGCGGGAGGGAACACCGGGGAGCTGTTTTTT
TRBJ2-5 - TRBV5-4 TRBD2 CASSLEGLAGVKETQYF TGTGCCAGCAGCTTGGAGGGGCTAGCGGGAGTTAAAGAGACCCAGTACTTC
TRBJ1-6 - TRBV27 TRBD1 CASTFGDRGNSPLHF TGTGCCAGCACCTTCGGGGACAGGGGTAATTCACCCCTCCACTTT
TRBJ2-4 - TRBV18 TRBD1 CASSPIDRDKNIQYF TGTGCCAGCTCACCTATAGACAGGGATAAAAACATTCAGTACTTC
TRBJ1-2 - TRBV29-1 TRBD1 CSVEDRHGQGAGYGYTF TGCAGCGTTGAAGATCGGCACGGACAGGGGGCTGGCTATGGCTACACCTTC
TRBJ2-7 - TRBV2 - CASMARTYEQYF TGTGCCAGCATGGCGCGGACCTACGAGCAGTACTTC
TRBJ1-2 - TRBV27 TRBD1 CASSFNHRDSYGYTF TGTGCCAGCAGTTTTAACCACCGGGACAGCTATGGCTACACCTTC
TRBJ2-1 - TRBV5-4 TRBD2 CASSLGLAGGETEQFF TGTGCCAGCAGCCTAGGCCTAGCGGGAGGTGAGACTGAGCAGTTCTTC
TRBJ1-4 - TRBV2 - CASSLGGVSNEKLFF TGTGCCAGCAGCCTGGGGGGGGTTAGTAATGAAAAACTGTTTTTT
TRBJ1-1 few TRBV19 TRBD1 CASSPQGAVNTEAFF TGTGCCAGTAGTCCACAGGGGGCCGTGAACACTGAAGCTTTCTTT
TRBJ2-4 - TRBV12-3/TRBV12-4 - CASSQKNIQYF TGTGCCAGCAGCCAAAAAAACATTCAGTACTTC
TRBJ1-5 - TRBV19 - CASSSPGSDNSNQPQHF TGTGCCAGTAGTTCCCCCGGAAGCGATAATAGCAATCAGCCCCAGCATTTT